This TCR beta chain came from a study of follicular helper T cells after annual influenza vaccination. Study observations and caveats: Plasmablast frequency change correlated with clonality change in ICOS+CD38+ cTfh. Recurrent ICOS+CD38+ cTfh clonotypes included tetramer and AIM influenza-specific ones.

Time point indicated: 2015-2016 season, pre-vaccination. Points on this clone: What it recognizes is unknown.

Measured with immunoSEQ multiplex PCR; TCRdb has only the in-frame clones, and not every one. There are some 10,000 clones in the sample; approximately 84% occur only once, and 3.5% to 4.5% lies in the top ten. Germline CDR1 and CDR2: MNHEY and SVGAGI. The CDR3 contains 14 residues. V lost 2 bases, J lost 3 bases, and 10 bases lay in between. The receptor's source is an adult who received the influenza vaccine. The chain joins TRBV6-5 to TRBJ1-1, with TRBD1 as a possible D gene (6 bases). The input for sequencing was CXCR5+ CD38- circulating T follicular helper cells from blood, taken on the day of influenza vaccination. The subset here: circulating Tfh, non-naive CD4+CXCR5+PD-1+ (ICOS+CD38+ or ICOS-CD38-). The CDR3 region is CASSYGGFDTEAFF. CDR3 in DNA: TGTGCCAGCAGTTACGGGGGCTTCGACACTGAAGCTTTCTTT.